This TCR beta chain comes out of a study of Graves' ophthalmopathy and Graves' hyperthyroidism. V lost 1 base and J lost 3, with 10 bases in between. This CDR3 contains 14 residues. Germline V gives CDR1 MNHEY, CDR2 SVGEGT. TCR beta CDR3 amplification used RNA transcripts. The first-round RT-PCR employed HTBI primers together with the Qiagen OneStep RT-PCR kit. A multiplex PCR was then performed as the second round. TCRdb itself ran the multiplex PCR reads through MiXCR, one entry per CDR3 protein. The sample gives roughly 500,000 distinct CDR3 sequences, about an eighth of which show up once; 9.8% is in the top ten.

The chain employs TRBV6-2 or TRBV6-3 and TRBJ2-7; D is possibly TRBD1 or TRBD2 (6 bases each). The receptor comes from a woman under 40 with Graves' ophthalmopathy. The sample consisted of blood. Here the CDR3 DNA reads TGTGCCAGCAGTTACTACAGGGAGGACTACGAGCAGTACTTC. Residues: CASSYYREDYEQYF.